The present entry profiles one T cell receptor beta chain with its context. No cognate antigen has been identified for it. Nothing much larger sits one base from this clone, and base qualities are not available. TCRbeta CDR3 regions were amplified from genomic DNA using the immunoSEQ Assay, a bias-controlled multiplex PCR. From the authors' description of their analysis: Within the assay, amplification of reference gene primers was used to estimate how many nucleated cells each sample contained. Sequence reads were collapsed and filtered to measure the absolute abundance of every unique TCRbeta CDR3 rearrangement. For each sample, productive Simpson clonality was calculated as the square root of Simpson's diversity index over productive rearrangements. In TCRdb, the immuneACCESS table is reduced to in-frame sequences with V and J assigned. These tables do not hold every clone; where another copy was compared, an unresolved V gene accounts for under half, and the others remain unexplained. That table gives V, J and clone size, and the DNA gave D and trimming. This sample lists 150,000 to 200,000 clones; roughly 80% were detected once. Of the sample, more than 4% falls within the top ten clones.

Spanning cysteine to phenylalanine, the CDR3 consists of 12 amino acids. Only the CDR3 DNA stays, 36 bases, in frame from base 1. CDR1 SEHNR and CDR2 FQNEAQ were looked up in the germline V gene (reference sequence). The data derive from a study of blood T cell repertoires in COVID-19 (dated by TCRdb to 2018 to 2020). Turning to the overall study: Collaborator samples came from the United States, Italy and Spain and covered acute and convalescent phases of COVID-19. Where available, HLA class I and class II types were obtained from metadata supplied by the sample provider rather than from assay-based typing. The samples were drawn from the first 160 participants of the ongoing ImmuneRACE study and from 1,254 subjects provided by 6 global collaborators. The dataset comprised deeply sampled blood TCRbeta repertoires from subjects exposed to, actively infected with, or recovered from COVID-19. A freely available public database, intended as a resource for researchers studying the immune response to SARS-CoV-2, is where the repertoires were released. The material from the prospective study consisted of cDNA or gDNA derived from T cells, B-cell-depleted T cells, or PBMCs. The sample metadata nearly always contained a de-identified subject ID, COVID-19 status, age in years and sex. General study outcomes and caveats: How much clinical and demographic metadata was included differed by source and by participant, and the metadata was provided uncurated.

Participants in the prospective study were enrolled through a virtual design, were aged 18 to 89 years, and lived in about two dozen United States geographic areas. In the prospective study, cohorts were assigned on the basis of participant-reported clinical history obtained from a screening survey and a study questionnaire. Each participant in the prospective study had whole blood, serum and a nasopharyngeal or oropharyngeal swab collected by mobile phlebotomists. Prospective study participants could optionally give additional blood draws and questionnaires over a roughly 2-month period. Before DNA extraction, blood samples from the prospective study were shipped at room temperature or frozen.

The material sequenced was PBMCs or T cells enriched from blood (not recorded which). The TCR sequence derives from a woman aged 60-75 years with acute COVID-19. The rearrangement joined TRBV7-9 to TRBJ2-2, with a weak D call of TRBD2 (5 bases match). Read as DNA, the sequence is TGTGTCCGAGGGCTGGACACCGGGGAGCTGTTTTTT. This encodes CVRGLDTGELFF.